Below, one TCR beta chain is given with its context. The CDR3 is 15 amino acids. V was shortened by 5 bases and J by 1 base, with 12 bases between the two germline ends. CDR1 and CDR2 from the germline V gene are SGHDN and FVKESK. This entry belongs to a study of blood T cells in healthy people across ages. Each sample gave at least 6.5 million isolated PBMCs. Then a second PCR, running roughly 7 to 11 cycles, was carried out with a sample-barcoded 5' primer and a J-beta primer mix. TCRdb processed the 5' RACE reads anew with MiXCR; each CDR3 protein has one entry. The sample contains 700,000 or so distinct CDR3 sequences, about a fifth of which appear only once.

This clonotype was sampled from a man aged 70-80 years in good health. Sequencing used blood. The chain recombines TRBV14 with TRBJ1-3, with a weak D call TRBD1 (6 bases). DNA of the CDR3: TGTGCCAGCAGCGCCGGGACACATTCTGGAAACACCATATATTTT. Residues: CASSAGTHSGNTIYF.